The 2 T cell receptor beta chains listed next were all sequenced from one sample in a study of T cell responses to AZD1222 COVID-19 vaccine. The data were produced by immunoSEQ multiplex PCR, yet TCRdb's version contains in-frame clones alone and is incomplete. Of approximately 80,000 clones listed, roughly 88% were seen once; the top ten hold more than 3%. Sequenced here: peripheral blood, sampled 28 days after the second AZD1222 dose. These receptors were obtained from an adult who received the AZD1222 COVID-19 vaccine.

This chain joins TRBV28 and TRBJ2-3, with 7 bases matching TRBD2. After removal of 10 bases from V and 2 bases from J, the junction contained 9 bases not matched to a gene. The germline gives CDR1 MDHEN, CDR2 SYDVKM. The CDR3 loop spans 14 amino acids. The CDR3, as DNA: TGTGCCACCCGGGGAGGGTCTGACACAGATACGCAGTATTTT. This sequence encodes CATRGGSDTDTQYF.

This clone was seen only once. The chain combines TRBV19 with TRBJ2-2, with D perhaps TRBD2 (5 bases). Trimming removed 3 bases at V and 6 bases at J, with 14 bases between. Germline assignment: CDR1 LNHDA and CDR2 SQIVND (reference sequence). The CDR3 runs to 15 residues. The CDR3: CASSIMSAGPGELFF. The DNA for the CDR3 is TGTGCCAGTAGTATCATGAGCGCGGGTCCCGGGGAGCTGTTTTTT.